This entry lists 12 T cell receptor beta chains sequenced from one sample in a study of blood T cell repertoires in COVID-19. The repertoire was sequenced with immunoSEQ multiplex PCR; TCRdb's copy has only in-frame clones and lacks some. Among around 100,000 clones listed, less than 90% were seen once. The specimen sequenced was peripheral blood. The receptor set was obtained from a man aged 25-45 years in a cohort sampled during active COVID-19.

This clone was counted a single time. The rearrangement links TRBV12-5 to TRBJ2-2; unclear D gene. Per germline, CDR1 LGHNT and CDR2 FRNRAP. V was cut by 6 bases and J by 6 bases, with 11 bases left in between. This CDR3 contains 13 residues. The CDR3, as DNA: TGTGCTAGTGGAATGGGCAGGCCCGGGGAGCTGTTTTTT. This sequence encodes CASGMGRPGELFF. The full variable domain, with the rest looked up from reference TRBV12-5 and TRBJ2-2, is DARVTQTPRHKVTEMGQEVTMRCQPILGHNTVFWYRQTMMQGLELLAYFRNRAPLDDSGMPKDRFSAEMPDATLATLKIQPSEPRDSAVYFCASGMGRPGELFFGEGSRLTVL.

The V call is TRBV4-1, the J call TRBJ1-6; TRBD1 might be the D (5 bases). The CDR3 contains 16 residues. CDR1 MGHRA and CDR2 YSYEKL come from the germline V gene. Between the trimmed V and J ends, which lost 0 bases and 6 bases, there was a span of 12 bases. The CDR3 reads CASSQDPPGGNSPLHF. CDR3 nucleotides: TGCGCCAGCAGCCAAGACCCTCCGGGGGGTAATTCACCCCTCCACTTT.

The gene calls are TRBV5-1 and TRBJ1-1, with D hard to call. Trimming pared 2 bases from V and 1 base from J, leaving 6 bases between. In germline, CDR1 is SGHRS, CDR2 YFSETQ. CDR3 length: 13 residues. The CDR3 protein is CASSLQQNTEAFF. In DNA, the CDR3 is TGCGCCAGCAGCTTACAGCAGAACACTGAAGCTTTCTTT.

The J gene is TRBJ2-5, the V gene TRBV3-1 (or the pseudogene TRBV3-2); 8 bases are a match to TRBD2. CDR1 is LGHDT and CDR2 is YNNKEL in the germline V gene (reference sequence). Losses at the gene ends were 1 base for V and 4 bases for J; bases not matched to a gene: 5. This CDR3 region has 15 residues. CDR3 loop: CASSQVGGAGETQYF. Here the CDR3 DNA reads TGTGCCAGCAGCCAAGTCGGGGGGGCCGGAGAGACCCAGTACTTC.

The J gene is TRBJ1-2, the V gene TRBV19; 8 bases agree with TRBD1. Unmatched junction bases numbered 5, after V lost 4 bases and J lost 1 base. The germline CDR1 and CDR2 sequences are LNHDA and SQIVND (reference sequence). The CDR3 is made up of 15 amino acids. The CDR3 loop reads CASSTRTGLNYGYTF. CDR3 nucleotide sequence: TGTGCCAGTAGTACCCGGACAGGGCTTAACTATGGCTACACCTTC.

The chain couples TRBV10-2 to TRBJ2-7; 8 nucleotides agree with TRBD1. Unmatched junction bases numbered 6, after V lost 4 bases and J lost 4 bases. Germline V gene sequence: CDR1 WSHSY, CDR2 SAAADI. There are 14 residues in the CDR3. Written as DNA, the CDR3 is TGCGCCAGCAGTGTGGACAGGGAGTCGTACGAGCAGTACTTC. This encodes CASSVDRESYEQYF.

The chain employs TRBV7-2 and TRBJ2-7; D gene uncertain. The CDR3 loop spans 16 amino acids. Germline V gene sequence: CDR1 SGHTA, CDR2 FQGNSA. Trimming removed 0 bases at V and 0 bases at J, with 12 bases between. For the CDR3, the DNA is TGTGCCAGCAGCTTAGCGACAAGCCTCTTCTCCTACGAGCAGTACTTC. Residues: CASSLATSLFSYEQYF.

The V and J genes are TRBV5-6 and TRBJ1-4; possibly TRBD1 for D (6 bases). The V gene lost 1 base and the J gene lost 4 bases, with 17 bases spanning the gap. CDR3 size: 17 residues. Germline CDR1 reads SGHDT; CDR2 reads YYEEEE. The CDR3 nucleotides are TGTGCCAGCAGCTTGCTCGCTCCCGGGACACTTAATGAAAAACTGTTTTTT. Encoded protein: CASSLLAPGTLNEKLFF.

V is TRBV5-6 and J is TRBJ2-1, with D perhaps matching TRBD1 (5 bases). V lost 4 bases and J 4 bases, leaving 12 bases between the germline ends. This CDR3 has 14 residues. Germline assignment: CDR1 SGHDT and CDR2 YYEEEE. This chain's CDR3 is CASSGAARYNEQFF. CDR3 DNA sequence: TGTGCCAGCAGCGGGGCGGCCCGATACAATGAGCAGTTCTTC.

The rearrangement joins TRBV9 to TRBJ1-6; 8 bases agree with TRBD1. The length of the CDR3 is 15 residues. V was clipped by 2 bases and J by 7 bases; unmatched bases: 5. Looked up from germline, CDR1 is SGDLS and CDR2 is YYNGEE. As DNA, the CDR3 is TGTGCCAGCAGCGTCAGGACAGGGAAGAATTCACCCCTCCACTTT. It is translated as CASSVRTGKNSPLHF.

This rearrangement joins TRBV28 to TRBJ2-7; TRBD2 is a possible D gene (7 bases). V was clipped by 11 bases and J by 0 bases, with 14 bases between them. The germline gives CDR1 MDHEN, CDR2 SYDVKM. The CDR3 is 13 amino acids. In DNA form, the CDR3 reads TGTGCCCTGCGGGGGCGCAGCTCCTACGAGCAGTACTTC. This encodes CALRGRSSYEQYF.

This clone is a singleton in its sample. The rearrangement uses TRBV3-1 (or the pseudogene TRBV3-2) and TRBJ2-3; D is ambiguous. The CDR3 totals 16 residues. Trimming took 0 bases from V and 6 from J, leaving 16 bases between them. Germline assignment: CDR1 LGHDT and CDR2 YNNKEL (reference sequence). The CDR3 nucleotides are TGTGCCAGCAGCCAAGAATACAAGCGAGCACACGATACGCAGTATTTT. Protein: CASSQEYKRAHDTQYF.